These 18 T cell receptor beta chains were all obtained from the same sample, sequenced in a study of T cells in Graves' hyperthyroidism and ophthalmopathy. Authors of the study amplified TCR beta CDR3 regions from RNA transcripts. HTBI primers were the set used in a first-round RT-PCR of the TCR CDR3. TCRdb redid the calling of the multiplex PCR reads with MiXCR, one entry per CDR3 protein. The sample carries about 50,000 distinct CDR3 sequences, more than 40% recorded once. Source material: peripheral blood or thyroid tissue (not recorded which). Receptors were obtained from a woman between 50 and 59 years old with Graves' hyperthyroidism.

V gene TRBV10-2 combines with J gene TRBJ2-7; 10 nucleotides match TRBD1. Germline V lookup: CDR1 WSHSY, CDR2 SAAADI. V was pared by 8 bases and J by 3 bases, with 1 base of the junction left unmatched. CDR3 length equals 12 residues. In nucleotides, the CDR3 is TGCGCCAGCGGACAGGGGGGCTACGAGCAGTACTTC. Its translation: CASGQGGYEQYF.

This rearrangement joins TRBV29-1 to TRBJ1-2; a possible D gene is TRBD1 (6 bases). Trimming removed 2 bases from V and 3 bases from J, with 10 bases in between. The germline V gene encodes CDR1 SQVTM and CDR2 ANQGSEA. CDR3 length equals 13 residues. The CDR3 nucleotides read TGCAGCGTTGAAAGGGGGAGGGACTATGGCTACACCTTC. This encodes CSVERGRDYGYTF.

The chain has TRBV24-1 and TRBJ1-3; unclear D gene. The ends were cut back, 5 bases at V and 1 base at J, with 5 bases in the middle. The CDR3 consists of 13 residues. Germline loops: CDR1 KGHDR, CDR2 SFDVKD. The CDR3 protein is CATSASSGNTIYF. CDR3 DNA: TGTGCCACCAGTGCCTCGTCTGGAAACACCATATATTTT.

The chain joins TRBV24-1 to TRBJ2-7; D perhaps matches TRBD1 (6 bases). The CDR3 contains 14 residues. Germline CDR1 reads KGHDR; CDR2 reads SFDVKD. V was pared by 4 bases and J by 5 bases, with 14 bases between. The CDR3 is CATSDTLTGNEQYF. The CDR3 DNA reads TGTGCCACCAGTGACACGCTAACAGGGAACGAGCAGTACTTC.

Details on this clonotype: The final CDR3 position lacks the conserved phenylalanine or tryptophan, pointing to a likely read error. The CDR3 nucleotides are TGTGCCAGCAGCTTGGCCGGGGGGCGAATCGAAAAACTGTTTTCT. As protein: CASSLAGGRIEKLFS. The chain is built from TRBV5-4 and TRBJ1-4, with D tentatively TRBD1 (6 bases). V lost 0 bases to trimming and J lost 8 bases, with 14 bases between them. CDR1 SGHNT and CDR2 YYREEE come from the germline V gene (reference sequence). The CDR3 has 15 residues.

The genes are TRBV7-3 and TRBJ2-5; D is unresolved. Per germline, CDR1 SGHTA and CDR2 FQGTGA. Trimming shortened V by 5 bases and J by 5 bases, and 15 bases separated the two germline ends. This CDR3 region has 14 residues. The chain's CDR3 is CASSPPSGEETQYF. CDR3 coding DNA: TGTGCCAGCAGCCCGCCCTCGGGTGAGGAGACCCAGTACTTC. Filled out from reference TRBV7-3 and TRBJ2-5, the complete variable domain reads GAGVSQTPSNKVTEKGKYVELRCDPISGHTALYWYRQSLGQGPEFLIYFQGTGAADDSGLPNDRFFAVRPEGSVSTLKIQRTERGDSAVYLCASSPPSGEETQYFGPGTRLLVL.

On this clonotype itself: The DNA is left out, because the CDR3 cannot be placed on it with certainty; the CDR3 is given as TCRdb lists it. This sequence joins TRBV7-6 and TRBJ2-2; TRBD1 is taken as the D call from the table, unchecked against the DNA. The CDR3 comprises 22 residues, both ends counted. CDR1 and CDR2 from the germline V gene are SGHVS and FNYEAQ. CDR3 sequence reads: CASSLGPNYEQYFGPGTGELFF.

CDR3: CSARPGTGGDYGYTF. In DNA form, the CDR3 reads TGCAGTGCTAGACCCGGGACAGGGGGCGACTATGGCTACACCTTC. The chain carries TRBV20-1 and TRBJ1-2; 12 bases agree with TRBD1. This CDR3 comprises 15 residues. Germline CDR1 is DFQATT and CDR2 is SNEGSKA (reference sequence). The junction had 4 bases not matched to a gene; V was cut back by 2 bases and J by 3 bases.

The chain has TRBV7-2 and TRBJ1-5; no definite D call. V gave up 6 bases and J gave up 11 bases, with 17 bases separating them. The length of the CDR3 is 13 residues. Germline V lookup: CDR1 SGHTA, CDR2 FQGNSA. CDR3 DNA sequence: TGTGCCAGCAGTTCGCTAGCTTCAGAGACCCAGCATTTT. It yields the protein CASSSLASETQHF.

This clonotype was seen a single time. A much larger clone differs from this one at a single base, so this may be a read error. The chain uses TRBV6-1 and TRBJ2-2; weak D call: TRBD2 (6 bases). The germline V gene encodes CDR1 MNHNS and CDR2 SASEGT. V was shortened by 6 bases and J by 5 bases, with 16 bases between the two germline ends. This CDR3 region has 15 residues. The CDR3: CASRSSSEWTGELFF. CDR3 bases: TGTGCCAGCAGGTCATCTAGCGAGTGGACCGGGGAGCTGTTTTTT.

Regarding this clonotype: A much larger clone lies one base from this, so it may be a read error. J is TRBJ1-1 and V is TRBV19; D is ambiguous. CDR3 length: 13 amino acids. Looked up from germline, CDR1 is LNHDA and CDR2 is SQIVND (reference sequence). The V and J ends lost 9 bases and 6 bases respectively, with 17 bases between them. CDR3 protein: CASWGGFVAEAFF. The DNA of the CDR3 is TGTGCCAGCTGGGGAGGGTTCGTCGCTGAAGCTTTCTTT.

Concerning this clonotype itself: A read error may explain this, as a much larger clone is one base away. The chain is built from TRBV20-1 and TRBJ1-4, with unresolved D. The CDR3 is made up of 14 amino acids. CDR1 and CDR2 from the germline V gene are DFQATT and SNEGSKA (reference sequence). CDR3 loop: CSAFAGSRDEKLVF. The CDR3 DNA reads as TGCAGTGCCTTTGCCGGGTCTCGAGATGAAAAACTGGTTTTT.

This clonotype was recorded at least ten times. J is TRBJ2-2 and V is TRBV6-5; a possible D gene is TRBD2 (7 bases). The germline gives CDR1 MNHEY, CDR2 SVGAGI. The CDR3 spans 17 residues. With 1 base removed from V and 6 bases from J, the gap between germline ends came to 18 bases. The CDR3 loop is CASSYFLGGGTAGELFF. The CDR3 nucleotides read TGTGCCAGCAGTTACTTTTTAGGGGGAGGGACGGCCGGGGAGCTGTTTTTT.

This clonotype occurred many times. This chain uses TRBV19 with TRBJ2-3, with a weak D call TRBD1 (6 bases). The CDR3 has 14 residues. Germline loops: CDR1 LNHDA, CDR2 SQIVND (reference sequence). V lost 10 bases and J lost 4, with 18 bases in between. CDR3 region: CATNPRGLSDTQYF. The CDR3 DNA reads TGTGCCACAAACCCAAGGGGGTTGTCAGATACGCAGTATTTT.

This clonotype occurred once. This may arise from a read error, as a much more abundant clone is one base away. CDR3 in amino acids: CASSRGGPDTQYF. CDR3 nucleotide sequence: TGTGCCAGCTCTCGAGGGGGCCCAGATACGCAGTATTTT. The chain joins TRBV7-9 to TRBJ2-3, with 7 bases that match TRBD1. With 8 bases clipped from V and 4 bases from J, the junction kept 6 bases outside the gene matches. From germline, CDR1 is SEHNR and CDR2 FQNEAQ (reference sequence). The CDR3 spans 13 residues.

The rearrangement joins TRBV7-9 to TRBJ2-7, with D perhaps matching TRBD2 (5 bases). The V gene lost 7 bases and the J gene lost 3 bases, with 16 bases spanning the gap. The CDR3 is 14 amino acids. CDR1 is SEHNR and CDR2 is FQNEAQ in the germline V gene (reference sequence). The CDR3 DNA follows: TGTGCCAGCAACTCACCGGGAATAGGCTACGAGCAGTACTTC. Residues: CASNSPGIGYEQYF.

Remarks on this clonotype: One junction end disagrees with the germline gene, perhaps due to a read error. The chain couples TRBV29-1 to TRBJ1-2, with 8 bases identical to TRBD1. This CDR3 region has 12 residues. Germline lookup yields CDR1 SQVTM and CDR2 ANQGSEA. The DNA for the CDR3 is TGCAGCTCAGGGGGCGAACGCTATGGTTACACCTTC. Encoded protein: CSSGGERYGYTF.

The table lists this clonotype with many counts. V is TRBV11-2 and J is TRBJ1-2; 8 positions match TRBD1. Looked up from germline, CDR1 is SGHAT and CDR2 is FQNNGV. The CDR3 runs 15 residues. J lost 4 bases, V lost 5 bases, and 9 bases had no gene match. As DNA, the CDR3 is TGTGCCAGCAGCCCAGGACAGGGCCGCCTCTATGGCTACACCTTC. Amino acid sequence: CASSPGQGRLYGYTF. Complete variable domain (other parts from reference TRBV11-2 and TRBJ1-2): EAGVAQSPRYKIIEKRQSVAFWCNPISGHATLYWYQQILGQGPKLLIQFQNNGVVDDSQLPKDRFSAERLKGVDSTLKIQPAKLEDSAVYLCASSPGQGRLYGYTFGSGTRLTVV.